This TCR beta chain appears in the sequencing data of a study of neurological immune-mediated disorders. The time point here: longitudinal time-point 3. The unsorted libraries originated from 2 million PBMCs that had been stored at -80 C. This clonotype was detected many times. Its matching antigen is unknown. The CDR3 extends over 18 amino acids. Per germline, CDR1 SGHVS and CDR2 FQNEAQ. Trimming cost V 1 base and J 5 bases, with 20 bases left between them. Study-wide results and caveats: Across subjects, no CDR3 amino acid sequence appeared in expanded clones of more than one subject, a finding that suggested private repertoires in all groups.

Per sequencing run, 15-18 subjects together gave over 170 million TCR-beta sequences. Via MiXCR, TCRdb re-called the 5' RACE reads, giving one row per CDR3 protein. In the table there are some 89,000 distinct CDR3 sequences, 4.3% of which are singletons. The sequenced sample consisted of PBMCs. The genes are TRBV7-8 and TRBJ2-2, with D tentatively TRBD2 (6 bases). The TCR originated in a woman aged 55 to 70 with multiple sclerosis. CDR3 sequence reads: CASSLDAGSWTGTGELFF. As DNA, the CDR3 is TGTGCCAGCAGCTTAGACGCGGGGTCATGGACCGGTACCGGGGAGCTGTTTTTT.